This TCR beta chain was sequenced in a study of shared clonotypes between healthy human individuals. Study-wide results and caveats: Sequencing depth was expected to influence donor clonotype sharing.

Naive CD8 cells were CD45RO-negative, positively selected for CCR7, excluding terminally differentiated effector memory CD45RA+ cells. This clone appeared a single time. No antigen is known for it. Sequencing used immunoSEQ multiplex PCR; TCRdb keeps in-frame clones, though not all of them. Of about 2.1 million clones in the sample, approximately 94% were seen once. The sample was naive CD8+ T cells from PBMCs. The source of this sequence is a man between 18 and 35 years old in good health. Some clones in this sample may be carry-over from other donors' samples.

The CDR3 reads CATSEVAGGQGISYEQYF. The CDR3 DNA follows: TGTGCCACCAGCGAGGTGGCGGGGGGACAGGGCATTTCCTACGAGCAGTACTTC. The chain has TRBV15 and TRBJ2-7; the D gene is possibly TRBD1 (9 bases). Germline V CDR1 and CDR2: LNHNV, YYDKDF (reference sequence). This CDR3 is 18 amino acids long. Deletions cut 5 bases from V and 1 base from J, with 24 bases between.